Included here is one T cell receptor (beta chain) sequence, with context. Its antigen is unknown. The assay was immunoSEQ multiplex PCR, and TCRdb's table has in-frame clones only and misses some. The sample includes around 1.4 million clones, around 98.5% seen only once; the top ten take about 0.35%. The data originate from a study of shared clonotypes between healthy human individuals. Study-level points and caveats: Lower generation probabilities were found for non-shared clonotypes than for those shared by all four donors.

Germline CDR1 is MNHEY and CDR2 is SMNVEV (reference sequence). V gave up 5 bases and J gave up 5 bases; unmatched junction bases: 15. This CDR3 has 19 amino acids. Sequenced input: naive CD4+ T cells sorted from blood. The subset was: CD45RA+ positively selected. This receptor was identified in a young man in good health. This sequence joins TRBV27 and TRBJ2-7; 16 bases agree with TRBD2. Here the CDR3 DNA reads TGTGCCAGCAGTCGAGCGGGACTAGCGGGAGGGCAGAGTACGGACGAGCAGTACTTC. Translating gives CASSRAGLAGGQSTDEQYF.